This passage covers 21 T cell receptor beta chains from one sample sequenced in a study of long-term antiretroviral therapy in people with HIV. Version v3.0 of the immunoSEQ assay was performed at survey level. Profiled with immunoSEQ multiplex PCR; TCRdb holds only in-frame clones, not every one. The table lists more than 45,000 clones, around four fifths of them singletons. Here the sequenced sample was unsorted PBMCs, taken 0.8 years after starting antiretroviral therapy. The receptor source for this set is a woman aged 18-35 years with HIV.

This clone was seen a few times. The V call is TRBV4-1, the J call TRBJ2-2; D ambiguous. V was trimmed by 1 base and J by 11 bases, leaving 8 bases between them. The CDR3 is 12 amino acids. Germline CDR1 is MGHRA and CDR2 is YSYEKL. This chain's CDR3 is CASSQVRAELFF. The CDR3 DNA reads TGCGCCAGCAGCCAAGTCCGGGCCGAGCTGTTTTTT.

The V call is TRBV4-2, the J call TRBJ2-3; 10 positions match TRBD2. V lost 0 bases to trimming and J lost 4 bases; unmatched junction nucleotides: 10. This CDR3 contains 18 residues. The germline CDR1 and CDR2 sequences are LGHNA and YNFKEQ. The CDR3 nucleotides are TGTGCCAGCAGCCAAGATGTCGGCAGCGGGAGGGCAGCAGATACGCAGTATTTT. Translation: CASSQDVGSGRAADTQYF.

This chain links TRBV9 with TRBJ2-2; perhaps TRBD1 as D (6 bases). Trimming left V 0 bases short and J 5 bases short, with 14 bases between. The CDR3 is made up of 16 amino acids. Germline V CDR1 and CDR2: SGDLS, YYNGEE. The CDR3 here is CASSVDPTGYTGELFF. DNA of the CDR3: TGTGCCAGCAGCGTAGACCCCACAGGGTATACCGGGGAGCTGTTTTTT. Together with reference TRBV9 and TRBJ2-2, the CDR3 gives the full variable domain: DSGVTQTPKHLITATGQRVTLRCSPRSGDLSVYWYQQSLDQGLQFLIQYYNGEERAKGNILERFSAQQFPDLHSELNLSSLELGDSALYFCASSVDPTGYTGELFFGEGSRLTVL.

The chain has TRBV25-1 and TRBJ2-1; 8 bases are shared with TRBD1. The CDR3 has 13 amino acids. CDR1 and CDR2 (germline): MGHDK, SYGVNS. The trim removed 6 bases at V and 6 bases at J, leaving 4 bases unmatched. The CDR3 sequence: CASSSGGFNEQFF. In DNA, the CDR3 is TGTGCCAGCAGCTCAGGGGGCTTCAATGAGCAGTTCTTC.

This clone was observed a handful of times. CDR3 bases: TGTGCCATCAGTACCGGGACAGGCCTGAGCACAGATACGCAGTATTTT. It codes for CAISTGTGLSTDTQYF. The V gene is TRBV10-3, the J gene TRBJ2-3, with 8 positions matching TRBD1. Germline V gene data show CDR1 as ENHRY and CDR2 as SYGVKD. The CDR3 runs 16 residues. J lost 0 bases, V lost 5 bases, and 7 bases had no gene match.

The chain is built from TRBV6-5 and TRBJ1-4, with D hard to call. The V gene's germline CDR1 is MNHEY and CDR2 SVGAGI. V lost 6 bases and J 8 bases, leaving 16 bases between the germline ends. The CDR3 sequence is 14 residues long. The CDR3 here is CASSRDGIREKLFF. The CDR3 region has the DNA TGTGCCAGCAGCCGAGACGGGATAAGAGAAAAACTGTTTTTT.

The chain links TRBV10-1 to TRBJ1-4; D unresolved. Trimming stripped 6 bases from V and 11 bases from J, with 16 bases between. Germline-derived CDR1 and CDR2 are WNHNN and SYGVQD (reference sequence). The CDR3 runs 13 residues. The CDR3 loop is CASRPAGSQKLFF. The CDR3 DNA reads TGCGCCAGCAGACCCGCCGGGAGCCAGAAACTGTTTTTT.

The chain carries TRBV11-2 and TRBJ2-1; TRBD2 agrees at 9 bases. This CDR3 has 15 residues. The germline gives CDR1 SGHAT, CDR2 FQNNGV. Germline trimming cut 6 bases from V and 8 bases from J; bases unmatched to any gene: 11. The CDR3 region has the DNA TGTGCCAGCAGTAAAGCGGGAGGCTCCGGGGATGAGCAGTTCTTC. Its protein product is CASSKAGGSGDEQFF.

The V gene is TRBV13, the J gene TRBJ2-1; tentative D call: TRBD1 (5 bases). This CDR3 has 11 residues. Per germline, CDR1 PRHDT and CDR2 FYEKMQ (reference sequence). V dropped 6 bases and J dropped 15 bases, with 15 bases sitting between them. The CDR3 DNA reads TGTGCCAGCAGTACAGGTCCCAGCGCGTTCTTC. It specifies CASSTGPSAFF.

The V and J genes are TRBV7-9 and TRBJ1-2, with TRBD1 identical over 7 bases. The CDR3 extends over 17 amino acids. Germline lookup yields CDR1 SEHNR and CDR2 FQNEAQ (reference sequence). The trim removed 5 bases at V and 4 bases at J, leaving 16 bases unmatched. Here the CDR3 DNA reads TGTGCCAGCAGCCAAGGGGGCGCGGGCAAGTTCCCCTATGGCTACACCTTC. This codes for CASSQGGAGKFPYGYTF.

The genes are TRBV11-2 and TRBJ1-1; D possibly corresponds to TRBD1 (5 bases). V lost 1 base and J 1 base, leaving 10 bases between the germline ends. The CDR3 sequence is 15 residues long. Germline V gives CDR1 SGHAT, CDR2 FQNNGV. The CDR3 bases are TGTGCCAGCAGCTTAGGAGAAGGGGCGAACACTGAAGCTTTCTTT. This codes for CASSLGEGANTEAFF.

This chain links TRBV6-4 with TRBJ2-5, with 8 bases identical to TRBD2. Germline CDR1 and CDR2: MRHNA and SNTAGT. V gave up 8 bases and J gave up 5 bases; unmatched junction bases: 7. The CDR3 contains 13 residues. This CDR3 is CASAREVAETQYF. The CDR3 nucleotides are TGTGCCAGCGCGCGGGAGGTCGCGGAGACCCAGTACTTC.

The CDR3 sequence is CASSWTGDRDTQYF. The CDR3 DNA is TGTGCCAGCAGTTGGACAGGGGATAGGGATACGCAGTATTTT. This rearrangement joins TRBV6-6 to TRBJ2-3, with TRBD1 matching over 9 bases. Germline CDR1 and CDR2: MNHNY and SVGAGI (reference sequence). CDR3 length: 14 amino acids. V was pared by 4 bases and J by 6 bases, with 5 bases of the junction left unmatched.

This chain links TRBV28 with TRBJ1-4; 7 nucleotides align to TRBD1. CDR3 length equals 16 residues. V lost 6 bases and J lost 3; bases outside the gene matches: 10. Germline assignment: CDR1 MDHEN and CDR2 SYDVKM. For the CDR3, the DNA is TGTGCCAGCAGCCGAGGCCGGGACAGATCTAATGAAAAACTGTTTTTT. It specifies CASSRGRDRSNEKLFF.

This rearrangement joins TRBV6-6 to TRBJ1-1; 7 bases are shared with TRBD1. Trimming removed 2 bases from V and 0 bases from J; junction bases left unmatched: 0. Germline V CDR1 and CDR2: MNHNY, SVGAGI (reference sequence). The CDR3 sequence is 14 residues long. CDR3 amino acids: CASSYRGLNTEAFF. Written as DNA, the CDR3 is TGTGCCAGCAGTTACAGGGGGCTGAACACTGAAGCTTTCTTT.

The chain is built from TRBV9 and TRBJ2-7; D not resolved. The germline V gene has CDR1 SGDLS and CDR2 YYNGEE. The CDR3 extends over 15 amino acids. The ends were cut back, 4 bases at V and 1 base at J, with 15 bases in the middle. This CDR3 reads CASSPSATLSYEQYF. The CDR3 coding sequence is TGTGCCAGCAGCCCCTCAGCCACTCTATCCTACGAGCAGTACTTC.

V is TRBV14 and J is TRBJ2-7; TRBD2 is a possible D gene (6 bases). V was trimmed by 1 base and J by 8 bases, leaving 12 bases between them. The CDR3 consists of 13 residues. From germline, CDR1 is SGHDN and CDR2 FVKESK. DNA for the CDR3: TGTGCCAGCAGCCAAGGGCCGGGAGTGAAGCAGTACTTC. Protein: CASSQGPGVKQYF.

The V call is TRBV28, the J call TRBJ2-7; the match to TRBD2 covers 8 bases. This CDR3 comprises 15 residues. Trimming at V came to 6 bases and at J to 5 bases, leaving 12 bases not matched to a gene. CDR1 is MDHEN, CDR2 SYDVKM, per germline. The CDR3 DNA follows: TGTGCCAGCAGATACGCGGGGGGCGTGCGGGACGAGCAGTACTTC. It translates to CASRYAGGVRDEQYF.

The V call is TRBV7-8, the J call TRBJ1-5; unclear D gene. CDR3 size: 14 residues. Between the trimmed V and J ends, which lost 2 bases and 0 bases, there was a span of 5 bases. Per germline, CDR1 SGHVS and CDR2 FQNEAQ. Written as DNA, the CDR3 is TGTGCCAGCAGCTTAAGACCTAGCAATCAGCCCCAGCATTTT. Translated, it gives CASSLRPSNQPQHF.

This rearrangement joins TRBV9 to TRBJ2-7; the match to TRBD1 covers 8 bases. Trimming removed 0 bases from V and 2 bases from J; junction bases left unmatched: 4. CDR1 is SGDLS, CDR2 YYNGEE, per germline. The length of the CDR3 is 15 residues. The CDR3 sequence: CASSVDAGGAYEQYF. In DNA, the CDR3 is TGTGCCAGCAGCGTAGATGCAGGGGGCGCCTACGAGCAGTACTTC.

The chain has TRBV19 and TRBJ1-2; 7 bases are shared with TRBD1. This CDR3 is 15 amino acids long. Germline loops: CDR1 LNHDA, CDR2 SQIVND (reference sequence). J was trimmed by 3 bases and V by 7 bases; bases with no gene match: 11. CDR3 loop: CASNPTEGADYGYTF. CDR3 nucleotide sequence: TGTGCCAGTAACCCGACAGAGGGGGCGGACTATGGCTACACCTTC.